The sequence of this T cell receptor (beta chain) was determined in a study of beta chain features in type 1 diabetes. Overall study findings and caveats: There was no resolution here of whether HLA type influences TCRB rearrangement. PCR might show a preference for shorter templates, equally across patients and controls.

In the case of this clone: The antigen remains undetermined.

The entirety of the isolated RNA underwent reverse transcription, so expressed TCRB transcripts were sequenced. Across stem cell-like memory T cell samples, reads averaged approximately 1 million. Sequencing was performed with immunoSEQ multiplex PCR; in TCRdb, only in-frame clones are kept and a portion is missing. The data show around 13,000 clones, under 50% seen once. The specimen sequenced was stem cell memory CD4+ T cells from blood. The sequence was collected from a man aged 18 to 35 in good health.

The CDR3 DNA is TGTGCCAGCAGCCCCGAGGGGACAGGGGTATATAATTCACCCCTCCACTTT. Its protein product is CASSPEGTGVYNSPLHF. The chain carries TRBV21-1 and TRBJ1-6; TRBD1 is the table's D call and was not checked against the DNA. TRBV21-1 is a recognized pseudogene. The CDR3 spans 17 residues.